Listed below are T cell receptor beta chains from one sample, sequenced in a study of early T cells in non-severe SARS-CoV-2 infection. Each CDR3 protein gets one entry after TCRdb re-called the 5' RACE reads with MiXCR. The table shows over 80,000 distinct CDR3 sequences, with about an eighth occurring only once. This sample comprised whole blood, obtained at baseline. These receptor sequences come from an adult who was a healthcare worker with PCR-confirmed SARS-CoV-2 infection or an uninfected control (not recorded which). Both conserved end residues are part of each CDR3. D genes are given only for firm matches. Rows give clone size only sometimes, using once, few, many, or a class for an expanded clone.

cdr3_length	clone_size	v_call	j_call	d_call	cdr3_nt	cdr3_aa
15	NA	TRBV5-1	TRBJ2-1	TRBD2	TGCGCCAGCAGCTTGGGCAGCGGGAGGCACAATGAGCAGTTCTTC	CASSLGSGRHNEQFF
13	NA	TRBV29-1	TRBJ2-2	NA	TGCAGCGTTGAATTAGCGGACTCCGGGGAGCTGTTTTTT	CSVELADSGELFF
16	few	TRBV5-1	TRBJ2-3	NA	TGCGCCAGCAGCTTGGACCCCAGGGGGGGCCCTAGTACGCAGTATTTT	CASSLDPRGGPSTQYF
18	few	TRBV7-9	TRBJ2-3	TRBD2	TGTGCCAGCAGCCCAGGACTAGCGGGTCTACCCCACACAGATACGCAGTATTTT	CASSPGLAGLPHTDTQYF
14	few	TRBV12-3/TRBV12-4	TRBJ1-5	TRBD1	TGTGCCAGCAGTCTCGCAGGGGGACCTCAGCCCCAGCATTTT	CASSLAGGPQPQHF
12	NA	TRBV29-1	TRBJ2-3	NA	TGCAGCGCCACAGGAATCACAGATACGCAGTATTTT	CSATGITDTQYF
14	few	TRBV12-3/TRBV12-4	TRBJ2-7	TRBD1	TGTGCCAGCAGTACTATACAGGGGTCCTACGAGCAGTACTTC	CASSTIQGSYEQYF
18	few	TRBV7-2	TRBJ2-5	TRBD2	TGTGCCAGCAGCCCGCGAAAGAAACTAGCGGGAGGGCCGGAGACCCAGTACTTC	CASSPRKKLAGGPETQYF
17	few	TRBV12-3/TRBV12-4	TRBJ2-2	TRBD1	TGTGCCAGCACCAAGGACAGGGGAGTAGTTGGCACCGGGGAGCTGTTTTTT	CASTKDRGVVGTGELFF
13	NA	TRBV19	TRBJ2-7	NA	TGTGCCAGTAGCGACATGAGCTCCTACGAGCAGTACTTC	CASSDMSSYEQYF
13	few	TRBV9	TRBJ2-1	NA	TGTGCCAGCAGCGCCTCCCGGGGCAATGAGCAGTTCTTC	CASSASRGNEQFF
15	few	TRBV7-9	TRBJ2-7	NA	TGTGTCAGCAGCCAAACGGGCGGTGCGACCTACGAGCAGTACTTC	CVSSQTGGATYEQYF
15	NA	TRBV5-1	TRBJ2-7	NA	TGCGCCAGCAGCTTTCTGTGGACTCCCAGCTACGAGCAGTACTTC	CASSFLWTPSYEQYF
15	NA	TRBV28	TRBJ1-3	TRBD1	TGTGCCAGCAGTTCTACAGGGGACTCTGGAAACACCATATATTTT	CASSSTGDSGNTIYF
15	few	TRBV5-1	TRBJ2-1	NA	TGCGCCAGCAGCTTGGCCGGGACGGAAAACAATGAGCAGTTCTTC	CASSLAGTENNEQFF
14	few	TRBV24-1	TRBJ2-2	TRBD2	TGTGCCACCAGTGAGACTAGCTACACCGGGGAGCTGTTTTTT	CATSETSYTGELFF
15	NA	TRBV19	TRBJ2-7	TRBD1	TGTGCCAGTGGCCCGCTGGGACAGGGCACCTACGAGCAGTACTTC	CASGPLGQGTYEQYF
13	NA	TRBV7-2	TRBJ2-4	NA	TGTGCCAGCAGCTTAGGACCAGAAAGGATTCAGTACTTC	CASSLGPERIQYF
19	NA	TRBV24-1	TRBJ2-1	TRBD1	TGTGCCACCAGTGAGCGGACAGGGGGCCGTGGTAATTCCTACAATGAGCAGTTCTTC	CATSERTGGRGNSYNEQFF
12	few	TRBV7-9	TRBJ1-1	NA	TGTGCCAGCAGCTTTGGGGTCACTGAAGCTTTCTTT	CASSFGVTEAFF
14	many	TRBV2	TRBJ2-7	NA	TGTGCCAGCGGAAGGGACGGACTGTCCTACGAGCAGTACTTC	CASGRDGLSYEQYF
16	NA	TRBV19	TRBJ2-2	NA	TGTGCCAGTAAAGAGGTTGGCGGGGCCCACACCGGGGAGCTGTTTTTT	CASKEVGGAHTGELFF
18	few	TRBV20-1	TRBJ2-3	TRBD2	TGCAGTGCTAGATTGGGGAGGGCGACTAGACCTCTCACAGATACGCAGTATTTT	CSARLGRATRPLTDTQYF
16	few	TRBV5-4	TRBJ2-5	TRBD2	TGTGCCAGCAGCCCCAAACTAGCGGGGGGACAAGAGACCCAGTACTTC	CASSPKLAGGQETQYF
20	many	TRBV10-3	TRBJ2-4	TRBD2	TGTGCCATCAGTGAGTCTACAACTAGCGGGAGGGCCTTGACCAAAAACATTCAGTACTTC	CAISESTTSGRALTKNIQYF
12	few	TRBV20-1	TRBJ1-1	NA	TGCAGTGCTAGCGGCAGGGGACTTGAAGCTTTCTTT	CSASGRGLEAFF
15	NA	TRBV18	TRBJ2-2	NA	TGTGCCAGCTCACCGTGGGAGAGCGGCACCGGGGAGCTGTTTTTT	CASSPWESGTGELFF
10	few	TRBV11-2	TRBJ2-7	NA	TGTGCCACCGGGGGCTACGAGCAGTACTTC	CATGGYEQYF
15	NA	TRBV12-3/TRBV12-4	TRBJ1-5	NA	TGTGCCAGCAGTTTCGCTGGGGGGGGGAATCAGCCCCAGCATTTT	CASSFAGGGNQPQHF
11	many	TRBV29-1	TRBJ1-1	NA	TGCAGCGTTGTCGGGGGCAAGGAAGCTTTCTTT	CSVVGGKEAFF
14	NA	TRBV2	TRBJ1-4	NA	TGTGCCAGCAGTGAAGCGCCCATCGCGTGGAAACTGTTTTTT	CASSEAPIAWKLFF
16	NA	TRBV13	TRBJ2-2	TRBD2	TGTGCCAGCAGCCTAGCGGAGGAACCGAACACCGGGGAGCTGTTTTTT	CASSLAEEPNTGELFF
16	few	TRBV19	TRBJ2-2	NA	TGTGCCAGTAGTATCCTCATTGGAGGGCCTACCGGGGAGCTGTTTTTT	CASSILIGGPTGELFF
14	many	TRBV3-1	TRBJ1-2	TRBD1	TGTGCCAGCAGCCGAGGACAGGGGGCACGGGGCTACACCTTC	CASSRGQGARGYTF
12	few	TRBV7-3	TRBJ2-3	NA	TGTGCCAGCTCCGGGACTTCGGATACGCAGTATTTT	CASSGTSDTQYF
16	few	TRBV6-1	TRBJ2-1	TRBD1	TGTGCCAGCAGCCACTTGGACAGGGCCGCGTACAATGAGCAGTTCTTC	CASSHLDRAAYNEQFF
17	NA	TRBV6-6	TRBJ1-5	TRBD1	TGTGCCAGCAGTTTTCCAGGACAGGGGACTGAAAATCAGCCCCAGCATTTT	CASSFPGQGTENQPQHF